These 26 T cell receptor beta chains originate from one sample sequenced in a study of cytomegalovirus exposure and HLA in healthy donors. The PCR had 60 Vbeta and 13 Jbeta primers. The protocol was immunoSEQ multiplex PCR, while the TCRdb copy is restricted to in-frame clones and leaves out a portion. The sample shows 55,000 to 70,000 clones, around 84% of them seen only once. The specimen was PBMCs. These receptors originate from a male donor in good health and CMV-seronegative.

This sequence joins TRBV7-2 and TRBJ2-7; a possible D gene is TRBD2 (6 bases). Germline V gene lookup returns CDR1 SGHTA and CDR2 FQGNSA. This CDR3 contains 14 residues. Trimming took off 2 bases at V and 6 bases at J, with 14 bases between the two ends. CDR3 nucleotides: TGTGCCAGCAGCTTAAGACTAGATGGGTCCGAGCAGTACTTC. It yields the protein CASSLRLDGSEQYF. Using reference TRBV7-2 and TRBJ2-7 for the parts outside the CDR3, the full variable domain is GAGVSQSPSNKVTEKGKDVELRCDPISGHTALYWYRQSLGQGLEFLIYFQGNSAPDKSGLPSDRFSAERTGGSVSTLTIQRTQQEDSAVYLCASSLRLDGSEQYFGPGTRLTVT.

The chain couples TRBV6-1 to TRBJ1-3; D uncertain. Germline V lookup: CDR1 MNHNS, CDR2 SASEGT. This CDR3 has 17 residues. Trimming left V 4 bases short and J 0 bases short, with 16 bases between. The CDR3 DNA reads TGTGCCAGCAGTGGGATGGAAGGAGGGTTCTCTGGAAACACCATATATTTT. Its protein is CASSGMEGGFSGNTIYF.

The chain couples TRBV7-2 to TRBJ2-5; a weak D match, TRBD1 (5 bases). The J call is uncertain, as TRBJ2-7 better fits the DNA end. From germline, CDR1 is SGHTA and CDR2 FQGNSA. This CDR3 has 18 residues. The CDR3 reads CASSLGRRTRKSSYEQYF. In nucleotides, the CDR3 is TGTGCCAGCAGCTTAGGCCGCAGGACACGAAAGAGCTCCTACGAGCAGTACTTC.

V gene TRBV28 combines with J gene TRBJ2-7, with D perhaps matching TRBD1 (5 bases). Trimming removed 3 bases from V and 2 bases from J, with 20 bases in between. The CDR3 spans 17 residues. Per the germline V gene, CDR1 is MDHEN and CDR2 is SYDVKM. The DNA for the CDR3 is TGTGCCAGCAGTTTCCGATTAGGGGATCTAAGCGCCTACGAGCAGTACTTC. It yields the protein CASSFRLGDLSAYEQYF.

The chain carries TRBV19 and TRBJ1-1; the D gene is possibly TRBD1 (5 bases). Germline loops: CDR1 LNHDA, CDR2 SQIVND (reference sequence). The ends were cut back, 4 bases at V and 3 bases at J, with 15 bases in the middle. The length of the CDR3 is 15 residues. Here the CDR3 DNA reads TGTGCCAGTAGTAGGGAGGGGCGCGGGGACACTGAAGCTTTCTTT. It yields the protein CASSREGRGDTEAFF.

This chain links TRBV19 with TRBJ2-7; TRBD1 is a possible D gene (6 bases). V lost 3 bases and J lost 4, with 10 bases in between. The CDR3 sequence is 13 residues long. Germline V gene sequence: CDR1 LNHDA, CDR2 SQIVND (reference sequence). CDR3 DNA sequence: TGTGCCAGTAGTATTGGGACACAGTACGAGCAGTACTTC. Translated: CASSIGTQYEQYF.

The gene calls are TRBV11-3 and TRBJ2-3; 10 nucleotides line up with TRBD2. With 4 bases clipped from V and 4 bases from J, the junction kept 5 bases outside the gene matches. Germline V lookup: CDR1 SGHNT, CDR2 YENEEA. This CDR3 has 15 residues. The CDR3 protein is CASSWSGGASDTQYF. CDR3 nucleotides: TGTGCCAGCAGCTGGAGCGGGGGGGCCTCAGATACGCAGTATTTT.

The genes are TRBV5-5 and TRBJ1-3; 7 nucleotides align to TRBD1. Germline-derived CDR1 and CDR2 are SGHKS and YYEKEE (reference sequence). With 4 bases clipped from V and 0 bases from J, the junction kept 7 bases outside the gene matches. The CDR3 consists of 16 residues. The CDR3 loop is CASSQGTAASGNTIYF. The DNA for the CDR3 is TGTGCCAGCAGCCAAGGGACAGCGGCCTCTGGAAACACCATATATTTT. The full variable domain, with the rest looked up from reference TRBV5-5 and TRBJ1-3, is DAGVTQSPTHLIKTRGQQVTLRCSPISGHKSVSWYQQVLGQGPQFIFQYYEKEERGRGNFPDRFSARQFPNYSSELNVNALLLGDSALYLCASSQGTAASGNTIYFGEGSWLTVV.

This clone was detected a few times. V usage is TRBV19 and J usage is TRBJ1-2; unclear D gene. In germline, CDR1 is LNHDA, CDR2 SQIVND (reference sequence). V gave up 1 base and J gave up 3 bases, with 9 bases separating them. The CDR3 has 14 amino acids. CDR3 amino acids: CASSIGPGYYGYTF. In DNA form, the CDR3 reads TGTGCCAGTAGTATAGGTCCAGGATACTATGGCTACACCTTC.

The chain links TRBV6-5 to TRBJ2-1; TRBD2 matches at 13 bases. This CDR3 spans 14 amino acids. Germline CDR1 reads MNHEY; CDR2 reads SVGAGI. Trimming removed 5 bases from V and 8 bases from J; junction bases left unmatched: 3. The CDR3 here is CASSGLAGADEQFF. The DNA for the CDR3 is TGTGCCAGCAGTGGACTAGCGGGGGCGGATGAGCAGTTCTTC.

The chain employs TRBV5-4 and TRBJ2-2, with D tentatively TRBD1 (5 bases). The germline CDR1 and CDR2 sequences are SGHNT and YYREEE (reference sequence). The germline V and J ends were trimmed by 3 bases and 4 bases, with 13 bases remaining between them. The CDR3 is made up of 15 amino acids. The CDR3 reads CASSSKTGSTGELFF. The CDR3 coding sequence is TGTGCCAGCAGCTCGAAAACAGGCAGCACCGGGGAGCTGTTTTTT.

This rearrangement joins TRBV6-6 to TRBJ1-2; D is unclear. Trimming left V 5 bases short and J 4 bases short, with 5 bases between. CDR1 MNHNY and CDR2 SVGAGI come from the germline V gene (reference sequence). The CDR3 extends over 11 amino acids. This chain's CDR3 is CASSPSYGYTF. For the CDR3, the DNA is TGTGCCAGCAGTCCCAGCTATGGCTACACCTTC.

The V call is TRBV5-4, the J call TRBJ1-4; D is ambiguous. The CDR3 totals 12 residues. Per germline, CDR1 SGHNT and CDR2 YYREEE (reference sequence). With 0 bases removed from V and 8 bases from J, the gap between germline ends came to 5 bases. CDR3 nucleotides: TGTGCCAGCAGCTTGGAGCGCGAAAAACTGTTTTTT. Translation: CASSLEREKLFF. The variable domain in full, with the rest retrieved from reference TRBV5-4 and TRBJ1-4, is ETGVTQSPTHLIKTRGQQVTLRCSSQSGHNTVSWYQQALGQGPQFIFQYYREEENGRGNFPPRFSGLQFPNYSSELNVNALELDDSALYLCASSLEREKLFFGSGTQLSVL.

In its sample, this clone was seen once. The chain employs TRBV6-5 and TRBJ2-1; D unclear. The length of the CDR3 is 12 residues. Per germline, CDR1 MNHEY and CDR2 SVGAGI. V lost 5 bases and J lost 4, with 6 bases in between. CDR3 in amino acids: CASSEAYNEQFF. CDR3 bases: TGTGCCAGCAGTGAAGCATACAATGAGCAGTTCTTC.

J is TRBJ1-1 and V is TRBV7-9; tentatively, D is TRBD1 (6 bases). Germline V CDR1 and CDR2: SEHNR, FQNEAQ (reference sequence). Deletions cut 0 bases from V and 5 bases from J, with 10 bases between. This CDR3 region has 14 residues. The CDR3 DNA is TGTGCCAGCAGCTTAGCCTCCACAGGGACTGAAGCTTTCTTT. Translated: CASSLASTGTEAFF.

V usage is TRBV7-9 and J usage is TRBJ2-1, with 7 bases that match TRBD1. J lost 4 bases, V lost 5 bases, and 8 bases had no gene match. This CDR3 comprises 15 residues. The germline CDR1 and CDR2 sequences are SEHNR and FQNEAQ (reference sequence). For the CDR3, the DNA is TGTGCCAGCAGCACCGAACAGGGGCAATACAATGAGCAGTTCTTC. Protein: CASSTEQGQYNEQFF.

The chain joins TRBV2 to TRBJ2-7; tentative D call: TRBD1 (5 bases). The CDR3 runs to 11 residues. Trimming shortened V by 2 bases and J by 11 bases, and 10 bases separated the two germline ends. Germline CDR1 SNHLY, CDR2 FYNNEI. The CDR3 nucleotides are TGTGCCAGCAGTGAAAGAACAGGAAAGTACTTC. This translates into CASSERTGKYF.

The V and J genes are TRBV5-1 and TRBJ2-3, with unresolved D. Per the germline V gene, CDR1 is SGHRS and CDR2 is YFSETQ. The CDR3 spans 14 residues. V was trimmed by 4 bases and J by 0 bases, leaving 9 bases between them. CDR3 amino acids: CASSLGASTDTQYF. DNA for the CDR3: TGCGCCAGCAGCCTCGGAGCGAGCACAGATACGCAGTATTTT.

V gene TRBV9 combines with J gene TRBJ2-3, with TRBD1 as a possible D gene (5 bases). Deletions cut 4 bases from V and 2 bases from J, with 14 bases between. This CDR3 has 15 residues. Germline V gene lookup returns CDR1 SGDLS and CDR2 YYNGEE. The CDR3 DNA sequence: TGTGCCAGCAGCCCGTCCCCCAGGGACACAGATACGCAGTATTTT. Protein product: CASSPSPRDTDTQYF.

The V call is TRBV30, the J call TRBJ1-3; possible D gene TRBD1, 6 bases. V lost 1 base, J lost 2 bases, and 12 bases lay in between. The CDR3 sequence is 15 residues long. The germline CDR1 and CDR2 sequences are GTSNPN and SVGIG (reference sequence). In DNA form, the CDR3 reads TGTGCCTGGAGTGCACTGGGGGCAGCTGGAAACACCATATATTTT. Amino acids: CAWSALGAAGNTIYF.

V usage is TRBV2 and J usage is TRBJ2-1, with 11 positions matching TRBD1. CDR3 length equals 16 residues. V lost 6 bases to trimming and J lost 0 bases; unmatched junction nucleotides: 4. Looked up from germline, CDR1 is SNHLY and CDR2 is FYNNEI. The CDR3 region is CASRGGTGGSYNEQFF. The CDR3 DNA reads as TGTGCCAGCAGGGGAGGGACAGGGGGCTCCTACAATGAGCAGTTCTTC.

This clone was recorded once. The V gene is TRBV7-2, the J gene TRBJ2-1; 9 nucleotides align to TRBD2. CDR1 is SGHTA and CDR2 is FQGNSA in the germline V gene. The ends lost 3 bases at V and 4 bases at J; junction bases unmatched: 4. CDR3 length equals 15 residues. The chain's CDR3 is CASSFTSGLYNEQFF. In DNA, the CDR3 is TGTGCCAGCAGCTTTACTAGCGGGTTATACAATGAGCAGTTCTTC.

The CDR3: CASSPAGTSGEQYF. In DNA, the CDR3 is TGCGCCAGCAGCCCCGCGGGGACTAGCGGCGAGCAGTACTTC. V usage is TRBV5-1 and J usage is TRBJ2-5, with 11 bases lining up with TRBD2. The DNA matches TRBJ2-7 better at its end, which makes the J call doubtful. Germline CDR1 is SGHRS and CDR2 is YFSETQ. This CDR3 comprises 14 residues.

V usage is TRBV9 and J usage is TRBJ2-5; a possible D gene is TRBD1 (6 bases). The better agreement between TRBJ2-7 and the DNA end casts doubt on the J call. CDR3 length: 14 amino acids. Germline V gives CDR1 SGDLS, CDR2 YYNGEE. This chain's CDR3 is CASSPQWGPYEQYF. The CDR3 DNA follows: TGTGCCAGCAGCCCCCAGTGGGGGCCCTACGAGCAGTACTTC.

V and J are TRBV10-1 and TRBJ2-7; 11 positions agree with TRBD2. The trim removed 6 bases at V and 4 bases at J, leaving 8 bases unmatched. CDR1 and CDR2 (germline): WNHNN, SYGVQD (reference sequence). This CDR3 is 15 amino acids long. The CDR3 region has the DNA TGCGCCAGCAGAGGACTAGCGGGTGGAGGGTACGAGCAGTACTTC. Amino acid sequence: CASRGLAGGGYEQYF.

This chain connects TRBV27 to TRBJ1-2; 11 nucleotides match TRBD1. The length of the CDR3 is 16 residues. From germline, CDR1 is MNHEY and CDR2 SMNVEV (reference sequence). J gave up 3 bases and V 6 bases, and 9 bases lay outside the gene matches. CDR3 bases: TGTGCCAGCAGCCGATCAGGACAGGGGGCCGACTATGGCTACACCTTC. This gives the protein CASSRSGQGADYGYTF.